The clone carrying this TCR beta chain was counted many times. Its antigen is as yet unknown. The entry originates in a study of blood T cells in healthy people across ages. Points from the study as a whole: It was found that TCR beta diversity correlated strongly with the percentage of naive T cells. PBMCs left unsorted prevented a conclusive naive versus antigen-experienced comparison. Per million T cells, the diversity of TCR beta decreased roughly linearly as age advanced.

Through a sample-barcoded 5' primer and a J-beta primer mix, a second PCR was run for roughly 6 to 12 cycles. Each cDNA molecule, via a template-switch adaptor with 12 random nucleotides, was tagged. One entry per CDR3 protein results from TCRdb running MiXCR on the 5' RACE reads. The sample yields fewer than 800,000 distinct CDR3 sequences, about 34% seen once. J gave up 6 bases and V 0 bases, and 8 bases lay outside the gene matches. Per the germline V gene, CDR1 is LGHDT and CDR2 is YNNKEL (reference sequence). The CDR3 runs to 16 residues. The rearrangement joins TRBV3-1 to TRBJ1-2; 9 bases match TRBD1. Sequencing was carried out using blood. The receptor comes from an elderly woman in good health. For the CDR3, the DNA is TGTGCCAGCAGCCAAGAACAGAACAGGGGGCGTAATGGCTACACCTTC. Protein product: CASSQEQNRGRNGYTF.